The clone carrying this T cell receptor (beta chain) was detected once. Its antigen is currently unknown. The source of the sample is a study of a mutant IDH1 vaccine in newly diagnosed glioma. The data were produced by immunoSEQ multiplex PCR, yet TCRdb's version contains in-frame clones alone and is incomplete. The sample carries some 40,000 clones, about four fifths recorded once. Described time point: week 23, last vaccination. Doses comprised 300 ug of mutant IDH1 20-mer peptide each, plus topical imiquimod. Per germline, CDR1 LNHDA and CDR2 SQIVND (reference sequence). The CDR3 has 15 amino acids. With 3 bases clipped from V and 0 bases from J, the junction kept 4 bases outside the gene matches.

The chain couples TRBV19 to TRBJ2-7; the match to TRBD1 covers 8 bases. This clonotype originated in a man aged 35 to 55 with glioma. This specimen was PBMCs, taken from a glioma patient whose treatment included an IDH1 peptide vaccine. CDR3 sequence: CASSIQGASSYEQYF. DNA of the CDR3: TGTGCCAGTAGTATTCAGGGGGCTAGCTCCTACGAGCAGTACTTC.